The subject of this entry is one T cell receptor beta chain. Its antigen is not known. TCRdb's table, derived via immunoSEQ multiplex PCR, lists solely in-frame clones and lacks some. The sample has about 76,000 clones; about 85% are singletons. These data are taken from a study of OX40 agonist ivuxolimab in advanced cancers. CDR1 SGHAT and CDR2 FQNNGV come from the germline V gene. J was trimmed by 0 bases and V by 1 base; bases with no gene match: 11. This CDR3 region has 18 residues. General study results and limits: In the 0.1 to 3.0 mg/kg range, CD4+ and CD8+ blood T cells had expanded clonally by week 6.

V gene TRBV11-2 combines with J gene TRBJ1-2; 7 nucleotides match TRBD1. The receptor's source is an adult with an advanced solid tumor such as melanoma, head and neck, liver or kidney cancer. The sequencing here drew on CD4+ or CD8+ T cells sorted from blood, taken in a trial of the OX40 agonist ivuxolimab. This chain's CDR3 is CASSLAGGQLLPNYGYTF. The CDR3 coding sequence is TGTGCCAGCAGCTTAGCAGGGGGACAGCTACTACCTAACTATGGCTACACCTTC. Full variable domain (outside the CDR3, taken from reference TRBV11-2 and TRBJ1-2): EAGVAQSPRYKIIEKRQSVAFWCNPISGHATLYWYQQILGQGPKLLIQFQNNGVVDDSQLPKDRFSAERLKGVDSTLKIQPAKLEDSAVYLCASSLAGGQLLPNYGYTFGSGTRLTVV.